The 19 T cell receptor beta chains presented below share a single source sample, sequenced in a study of OX40 agonist ivuxolimab in advanced cancers. Clones were read by immunoSEQ multiplex PCR, and TCRdb kept only the in-frame ones, dropping some. The repertoire holds around 31,000 clones, with roughly 89% as singletons. The source was CD4+ or CD8+ T cells sorted from blood, collected in a trial of the OX40 agonist ivuxolimab. These receptors originate from an adult with an advanced solid tumor such as melanoma, head and neck, liver or kidney cancer.

Only one count was recorded for this clone. The chain links TRBV5-1 to TRBJ2-5; no definite D call. The V gene lost 6 bases and the J gene lost 4 bases, with 19 bases spanning the gap. Per germline, CDR1 SGHRS and CDR2 YFSETQ. The CDR3 sequence is 15 residues long. This CDR3 is CASIAGPLAVETQYF. The CDR3 DNA sequence: TGCGCCAGCATCGCCGGTCCTCTGGCGGTAGAGACCCAGTACTTC.

Worth noting for this clone: Since a far larger clone is one base different, this is likely a read error. The chain carries TRBV1 and TRBJ2-3; TRBD2 is taken as the D call from the table, unchecked against the DNA. TRBV1 is tagged as a pseudogene. CDR3 size: 13 residues. The CDR3 region has the DNA TGCACCAGCAGCCAAAGGGAGGCAGATACGCAGTATTTT. Translated, it gives CTSSQREADTQYF.

The chain couples TRBV11-2 to TRBJ2-5, with unresolved D. The CDR3 covers 14 residues. V was cut by 3 bases and J by 2 bases, with 10 bases left in between. The germline V gene has CDR1 SGHAT and CDR2 FQNNGV. The CDR3 sequence is CASSFFDSQETQYF. CDR3 in DNA: TGTGCCAGCAGCTTCTTCGACTCACAAGAGACCCAGTACTTC.

This sequence joins TRBV21-1 and TRBJ2-1; whether TRBD2, the table's D call, matches the DNA was not checked. TRBV21-1 represents a pseudogene. The CDR3 contains 16 residues. CDR3 in DNA: TGTGCCAGCAGCAAACCTTGGGAGGGAGGGCCATATGAGCAGTTCTTC. It yields the protein CASSKPWEGGPYEQFF.

The chain employs TRBV11-2 and TRBJ1-2; unclear D gene. This CDR3 has 14 amino acids. Germline V gene sequence: CDR1 SGHAT, CDR2 FQNNGV. V was cut by 5 bases and J by 4 bases, with 14 bases left in between. Here the CDR3 reads CASSPMLAGYGYTF. The CDR3 bases are TGTGCCAGCAGCCCCATGCTCGCTGGCTATGGCTACACCTTC.

The chain joins TRBV28 to TRBJ2-7; the match to TRBD1 covers 9 bases. Looked up from germline, CDR1 is MDHEN and CDR2 is SYDVKM. CDR3 length: 18 amino acids. V was clipped by 1 base and J by 2 bases; unmatched bases: 12. CDR3: CASSLSLTTGGATYEQYF. The CDR3 DNA reads TGTGCCAGCAGTTTATCCCTTACGACAGGGGGAGCGACCTACGAGCAGTACTTC.

J is TRBJ1-1 and V is TRBV5-4; D is possibly TRBD1 (6 bases). V was cut by 4 bases and J by 4 bases, with 11 bases left in between. Germline CDR1 and CDR2: SGHNT and YYREEE (reference sequence). The CDR3 has 13 residues. The CDR3 is CASSRTGSTEAFF. DNA for the CDR3: TGTGCCAGCAGCAGAACAGGGAGCACTGAAGCTTTCTTT.

This chain links TRBV20-1 with TRBJ1-2; no reliable D call. Germline V gene data show CDR1 as DFQATT and CDR2 as SNEGSKA (reference sequence). Trimming pared 6 bases from V and 11 bases from J, leaving 13 bases between. The length of the CDR3 is 10 residues. The CDR3 nucleotides read TGCAGTGCCCTGGATCTCCGGTACACCTTC. Residues: CSALDLRYTF.

The chain combines TRBV7-8 with TRBJ1-5; D gene ambiguous. The V and J ends lost 4 bases and 1 base respectively, with 14 bases between them. This CDR3 has 16 amino acids. Germline CDR1 and CDR2: SGHVS and FQNEAQ. The CDR3 region is CASSSPLGGSNQPQHF. CDR3 sequence (DNA): TGTGCCAGCAGCTCACCCCTCGGAGGGAGCAATCAGCCCCAGCATTTT.

This clone is deemed medium-sized. This chain uses TRBV6-5 with TRBJ1-4, with 7 bases that match TRBD1. The CDR3 spans 14 residues. Germline-derived CDR1 and CDR2 are MNHEY and SVGAGI. V lost 5 bases and J lost 5; bases outside the gene matches: 5. CDR3 protein: CASSLGQKNEKLFF. The CDR3 bases are TGTGCCAGCAGTCTGGGACAGAAAAATGAAAAACTGTTTTTT.

This clone was observed a handful of times. This sequence joins TRBV7-9 and TRBJ1-1, with D unresolved. Trimming took off 5 bases at V and 0 bases at J, with 7 bases between the two ends. Germline V CDR1 and CDR2: SEHNR, FQNEAQ (reference sequence). The CDR3 runs to 13 residues. Here the CDR3 DNA reads TGTGCCAGCAGCACTTCAGTGAACACTGAAGCTTTCTTT. It is translated as CASSTSVNTEAFF.

V gene TRBV28 combines with J gene TRBJ1-1; D call uncertain. Trimming cost V 0 bases and J 4 bases, with 9 bases left between them. Germline assignment: CDR1 MDHEN and CDR2 SYDVKM. This CDR3 contains 14 residues. The CDR3 nucleotides are TGTGCCAGCAGTTTATGGGGAAGCACCACTGAAGCTTTCTTT. It yields the protein CASSLWGSTTEAFF.

V is TRBV4-1 and J is TRBJ2-5; TRBD2 might be the D (5 bases). Trimming took off 3 bases at V and 5 bases at J, with 10 bases between the two ends. The CDR3 is made up of 13 amino acids. Germline V CDR1 and CDR2: MGHRA, YSYEKL. The CDR3 DNA reads TGCGCCAGCAGCCACGCGGGTCCGGAGACCCAGTACTTC. It codes for CASSHAGPETQYF.

In this sample, this clone turned up a few times. The chain joins TRBV7-9 to TRBJ1-2; D might be TRBD1 (5 bases). The CDR3 totals 13 residues. Germline-derived CDR1 and CDR2 are SEHNR and FQNEAQ (reference sequence). Trimming took 5 bases from V and 1 from J, leaving 8 bases between them. CDR3 region: CASSPGRNYGYTF. DNA for the CDR3: TGTGCCAGCAGCCCGGGGCGTAACTATGGCTACACCTTC.

The chain recombines TRBV19 with TRBJ2-1; 7 bases match TRBD1. Germline trimming cut 6 bases from V and 6 bases from J; bases unmatched to any gene: 11. CDR1 LNHDA and CDR2 SQIVND come from the germline V gene (reference sequence). The CDR3 runs to 15 residues. In DNA form, the CDR3 reads TGTGCCAGTAGACTAACAGGGGAAGTGGTCAATGAGCAGTTCTTC. Translation gives CASRLTGEVVNEQFF. Filled out from reference TRBV19 and TRBJ2-1, the complete variable domain reads DGGITQSPKYLFRKEGQNVTLSCEQNLNHDAMYWYRQDPGQGLRLIYYSQIVNDFQKGDIAEGYSVSREKKESFPLTVTSAQKNPTAFYLCASRLTGEVVNEQFFGPGTRLTVL.

CDR3 region: CASSLSGNTEAFF. The CDR3 bases are TGTGCCAGCAGCTTATCGGGGAACACTGAAGCTTTCTTT. The rearrangement links TRBV7-9 to TRBJ1-1; D is undetermined. This CDR3 region has 13 residues. Germline CDR1 is SEHNR and CDR2 is FQNEAQ (reference sequence). V lost 2 bases and J lost 1, with 5 bases in between.

Worth noting for this clone: The same CDR3 also results from other DNA sequences found in this sample. The gene calls are TRBV7-9 and TRBJ1-6; perhaps TRBD1 as D (5 bases). The CDR3 is 14 amino acids. V was pared by 5 bases and J by 5 bases, with 10 bases between. Looked up from germline, CDR1 is SEHNR and CDR2 is FQNEAQ (reference sequence). The CDR3 DNA is TGTGCCAGCAGCAGAACAGGAAATAATTCACCCCTCCACTTT. This gives the protein CASSRTGNNSPLHF. The full variable domain, its missing parts supplied by reference TRBV7-9 and TRBJ1-6, is DTGVSQNPRHKITKRGQNVTFRCDPISEHNRLYWYRQTLGQGPEFLTYFQNEAQLEKSRLLSDRFSAERPKGSFSTLEIQRTEQGDSAMYLCASSRTGNNSPLHFGNGTRLTVT.

This rearrangement joins TRBV27 to TRBJ1-5; D is ambiguous. This CDR3 comprises 12 residues. Deletions cut 6 bases from V and 8 bases from J, with 11 bases between. Germline V CDR1 and CDR2: MNHEY, SMNVEV (reference sequence). The CDR3 protein is CASSDRTKPQHF. In nucleotides, the CDR3 is TGTGCCAGCAGCGACCGAACGAAGCCCCAGCATTTT.

The rearrangement links TRBV13 to TRBJ2-7; TRBD2 agrees at 9 bases. The CDR3 contains 15 residues. The ends lost 5 bases at V and 0 bases at J; junction bases unmatched: 5. Germline assignment: CDR1 PRHDT and CDR2 FYEKMQ (reference sequence). CDR3 residues: CASSRGLASSYEQYF. The CDR3 bases are TGTGCCAGCAGCCGCGGACTAGCGAGCTCCTACGAGCAGTACTTC.